This entry describes one TCR beta chain. This specimen comes from a study of blood T cell repertoires in COVID-19. Profiled with immunoSEQ multiplex PCR; TCRdb holds only in-frame clones, not every one. The sample contains over 150,000 clones, 70% to 85% of which appear only once. The CDR3 runs 16 residues. Recovered status applied to Cohort 3 donors who had two consecutive negative PCRs. It also applied to those with clearance or with symptom resolution. The TCR was taken from a woman aged 45 to 65 who had recovered from COVID-19. The genes are TRBV21-1 and TRBJ2-7; TRBD1 is taken as the D call from the table, unchecked against the DNA. TRBV21-1 is an annotated pseudogene. The sequenced sample was PBMCs or T cells enriched from blood (not recorded which). Here the CDR3 DNA reads TGTGCCAGCAGCAAAGTGCGACAGAGCTCCTCCTACGAGCAGTACTTC. Its protein is CASSKVRQSSSYEQYF.